The clone carrying this TCR beta chain showed up just once. The antigen remains undetermined. This sample is part of a study of cytomegalovirus exposure and HLA in healthy donors. Each donor was nominally healthy when sampled (though unrecorded immune exposures were likely). In the PCR, 60 Vbeta and 13 Jbeta primers were used. The table came from immunoSEQ multiplex PCR; TCRdb's copy has only in-frame clones and leaves some out. The table shows around 150,000 clones, with 75% to 85% occurring only once. V was clipped by 6 bases and J by 11 bases, with 17 bases between them. The CDR3 has 13 amino acids. Germline V CDR1 and CDR2: MDHEN, SYDVKM. Study-wide points: Earlier results showed most TCR beta V segments being productive about 90% or about 30% of the time. By a later analysis, the bulk of CMV-associated TCR beta chains appeared HLA-restricted. Some public TCRs appeared in many individuals, while most sequences were rare.

The TCR was taken from a man aged 30 to 45 in good health and CMV-seronegative. The sample consisted of PBMCs. The chain joins TRBV28 to TRBJ1-5; D is unclear. CDR3 nucleotide sequence: TGTGCCAGCAGACCACCCCCCCGGGGATCCCAGCATTTT. Amino acids: CASRPPPRGSQHF.